This is a list of T cell receptor beta chains from one sample in a study of blood T cell repertoires in COVID-19. Data came from immunoSEQ multiplex PCR; TCRdb stores just in-frame clones and leaves some out. Of about 220,000 clones listed, roughly 85% are singletons. The sequencing sample was made of PBMCs or T cells enriched from blood (not recorded which). These receptors were obtained from a woman aged 45-59 years who had been exposed to COVID-19. Each CDR3 is given with its conserved first and last residue. D genes are given only for firm matches. Clone size, where shown, is once, few, many, or a class for clones that have expanded.

TRBJ2-5,TRBD2,-,TRBV6-1,CASSEGILAGETQYF,TGTGCCAGCAGTGAAGGAATACTAGCGGGCGAGACCCAGTACTTC
TRBJ1-3,-,-,TRBV24-1,CATSTGNTIYF,TGTGCCACCTCCACTGGAAACACCATATATTTT
TRBJ2-7,TRBD2,-,TRBV6-1,CASSERGRAHYEQYF,TGTGCCAGCAGTGAACGGGGGAGGGCACATTACGAGCAGTACTTC
TRBJ2-7,TRBD2,-,TRBV10-3,CAISGSGEGYEQYF,TGTGCCATCAGTGGAAGCGGGGAGGGCTACGAGCAGTACTTC
TRBJ2-1,TRBD2,-,TRBV29-1,CSVRVAGLWQFF,TGCAGCGTCCGAGTAGCGGGGCTTTGGCAGTTCTTC
TRBJ2-2,TRBD2,few,TRBV11-2,CASSPFLERGVGELFF,TGTGCCAGCAGCCCCTTTCTAGAGCGGGGGGTCGGGGAGCTGTTTTTT
TRBJ2-1,-,once,TRBV7-9,CASEQGSYNEQFF,TGTGCCAGCGAGCAGGGCTCCTACAATGAGCAGTTCTTC
TRBJ2-6,-,-,TRBV9,CASSVHSGTPSGANVLTF,TGTGCCAGCAGCGTACACTCCGGGACACCCTCTGGGGCCAACGTCCTGACTTTC
TRBJ2-3,-,-,TRBV6-5,CASSSPSGRTTDTQYF,TGTGCCAGCAGTTCCCCCTCCGGGAGAACCACAGATACGCAGTATTTT
TRBJ1-5,TRBD1,-,TRBV10-3,CAIRPGQDSNQPQHF,TGTGCCATCAGGCCGGGACAGGATAGCAATCAGCCCCAGCATTTT
TRBJ2-3,TRBD2,-,TRBV2,CASSAPSGGRDTQYF,TGTGCCAGCAGTGCCCCTAGCGGGGGCAGGGATACGCAGTATTTT
TRBJ2-1,-,-,TRBV4-2,CASRPQRNNEQFF,TGTGCCAGCCGTCCCCAGCGGAACAATGAGCAGTTCTTC
TRBJ2-3,TRBD2,few,TRBV7-6,CASSLRPSGGRDTQYF,TGTGCCAGCAGCTTACGTCCTAGCGGGGGCAGGGATACGCAGTATTTT
TRBJ1-1,TRBD1,-,TRBV19,CASSSRTGEWRLNTEAFF,TGTGCCAGTAGTTCCCGGACAGGGGAGTGGCGCTTGAACACTGAAGCTTTCTTT
TRBJ1-1,-,-,TRBV16,CASSPTVNTEAFF,TGTGCCAGCAGCCCGACAGTGAACACTGAAGCTTTCTTT
TRBJ2-7,-,once,TRBV2,CASNIFSYEQYF,TGTGCCAGCAATATCTTCTCCTACGAGCAGTACTTC
TRBJ2-7,TRBD1,few,TRBV5-6,CASSLSGTGSHEQYF,TGTGCCAGCAGCTTATCCGGGACAGGGAGCCACGAGCAGTACTTC
TRBJ2-5,TRBD2,-,TRBV7-7,CASSLGTGGSQETQYF,TGTGCCAGCAGCTTAGGAACGGGAGGGAGCCAAGAGACCCAGTACTTC
TRBJ1-4,TRBD1,few,TRBV5-1,CASSLGDRNVVKLFF,TGCGCCAGCAGCTTGGGGGACAGGAATGTAGTAAAACTGTTTTTT
TRBJ2-3,-,-,TRBV18,CASSPVGLVTDTQYF,TGTGCCAGCTCACCCGTCGGACTGGTCACAGATACGCAGTATTTT
TRBJ2-1,-,-,TRBV14,CASSQDLGSEQFF,TGTGCCAGCAGCCAAGACCTGGGGAGTGAGCAGTTCTTC
TRBJ1-1,-,-,TRBV28,CASSLRYGNTEAFF,TGTGCCAGCAGTTTAAGATACGGTAACACTGAAGCTTTCTTT